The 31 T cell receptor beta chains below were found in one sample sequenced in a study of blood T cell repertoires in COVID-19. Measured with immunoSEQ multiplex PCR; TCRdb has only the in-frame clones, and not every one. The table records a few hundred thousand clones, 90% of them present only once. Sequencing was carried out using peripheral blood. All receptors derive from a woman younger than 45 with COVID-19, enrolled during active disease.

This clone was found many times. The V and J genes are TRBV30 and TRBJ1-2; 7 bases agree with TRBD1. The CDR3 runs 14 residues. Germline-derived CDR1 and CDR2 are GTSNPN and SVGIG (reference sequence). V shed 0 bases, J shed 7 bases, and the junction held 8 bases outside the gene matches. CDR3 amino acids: CAWSVPARGFGYTF. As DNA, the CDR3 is TGTGCCTGGAGTGTGCCCGCCAGGGGGTTTGGCTACACCTTC.

The CDR3 reads CASSLWPTTLAKNIQYF. The CDR3 DNA sequence: TGTGCCAGCAGTTTATGGCCGACTACTCTAGCCAAAAACATTCAGTACTTC. The rearrangement joins TRBV28 to TRBJ2-4; a weak D match, TRBD2 (5 bases). This CDR3 is built from 17 residues. Germline CDR1 is MDHEN and CDR2 is SYDVKM. The germline V and J ends were trimmed by 0 bases and 0 bases, with 12 bases remaining between them.

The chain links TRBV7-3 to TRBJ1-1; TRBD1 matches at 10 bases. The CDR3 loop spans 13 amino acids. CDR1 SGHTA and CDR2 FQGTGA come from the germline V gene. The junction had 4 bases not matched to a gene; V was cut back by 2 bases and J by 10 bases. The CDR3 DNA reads TGTGCCAGCAGCTTAGTTGACAGGGGGCCAGCTTTCTTT. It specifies CASSLVDRGPAFF.

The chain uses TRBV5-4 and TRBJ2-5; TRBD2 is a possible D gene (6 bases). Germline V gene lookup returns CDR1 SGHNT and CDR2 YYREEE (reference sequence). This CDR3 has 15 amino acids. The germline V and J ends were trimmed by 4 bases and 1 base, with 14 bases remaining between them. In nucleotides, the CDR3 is TGTGCCAGCAGCAGAGGGACTTCAATCCAAGAGACCCAGTACTTC. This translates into CASSRGTSIQETQYF.

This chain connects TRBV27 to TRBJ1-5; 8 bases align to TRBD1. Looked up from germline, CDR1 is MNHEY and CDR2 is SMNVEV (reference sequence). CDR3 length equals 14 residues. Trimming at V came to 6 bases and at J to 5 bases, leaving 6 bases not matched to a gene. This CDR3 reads CASSFTGGHQPQHF. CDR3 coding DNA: TGTGCCAGCAGCTTTACAGGGGGGCATCAGCCCCAGCATTTT.

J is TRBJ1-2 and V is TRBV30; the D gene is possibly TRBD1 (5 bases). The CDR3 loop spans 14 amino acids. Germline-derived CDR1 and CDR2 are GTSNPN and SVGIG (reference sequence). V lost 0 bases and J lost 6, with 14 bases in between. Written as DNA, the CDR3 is TGTGCCTGGAGTGTGGGCAGGGAGGGCCATGGCTACACCTTC. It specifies CAWSVGREGHGYTF.

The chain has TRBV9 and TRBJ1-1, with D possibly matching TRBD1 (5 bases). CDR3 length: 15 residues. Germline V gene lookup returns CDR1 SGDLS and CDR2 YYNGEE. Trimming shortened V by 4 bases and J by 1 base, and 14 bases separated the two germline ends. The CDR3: CASSPHGRANTEAFF. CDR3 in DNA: TGTGCCAGCAGCCCCCACGGCAGGGCGAACACTGAAGCTTTCTTT.

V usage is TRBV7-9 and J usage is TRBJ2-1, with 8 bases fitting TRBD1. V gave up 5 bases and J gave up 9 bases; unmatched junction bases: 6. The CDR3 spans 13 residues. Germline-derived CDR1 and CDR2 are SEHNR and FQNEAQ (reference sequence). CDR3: CASSPRTGSEQFF. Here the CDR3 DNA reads TGTGCCAGCAGCCCGAGGACAGGGAGTGAGCAGTTCTTC.

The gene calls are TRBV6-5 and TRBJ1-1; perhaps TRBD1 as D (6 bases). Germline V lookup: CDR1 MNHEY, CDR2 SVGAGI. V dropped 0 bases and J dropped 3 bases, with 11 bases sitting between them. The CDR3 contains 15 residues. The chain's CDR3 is CASSYSNRVDTEAFF. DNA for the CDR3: TGTGCCAGCAGTTACTCCAACAGGGTCGACACTGAAGCTTTCTTT.

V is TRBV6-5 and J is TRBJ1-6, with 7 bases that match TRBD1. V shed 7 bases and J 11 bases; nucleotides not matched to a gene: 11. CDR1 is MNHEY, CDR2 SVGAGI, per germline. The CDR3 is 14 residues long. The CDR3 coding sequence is TGTGCCAGCACCATGGACAGGTTTAGGGCACCCCTCCACTTT. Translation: CASTMDRFRAPLHF.

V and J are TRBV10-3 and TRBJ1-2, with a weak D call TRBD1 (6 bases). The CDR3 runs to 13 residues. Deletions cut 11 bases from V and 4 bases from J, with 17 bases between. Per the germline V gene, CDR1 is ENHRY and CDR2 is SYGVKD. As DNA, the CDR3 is TGTGCCGGACACGGGGGGCGCGGCTATGGCTACACCTTC. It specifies CAGHGGRGYGYTF.

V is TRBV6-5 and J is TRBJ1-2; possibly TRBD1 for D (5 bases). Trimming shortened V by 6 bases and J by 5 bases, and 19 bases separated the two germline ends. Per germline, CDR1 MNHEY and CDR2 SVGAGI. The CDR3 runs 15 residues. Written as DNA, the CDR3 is TGTGCCAGCAGCCCAGGGATAGACCCCGGATATGGCTACACCTTC. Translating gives CASSPGIDPGYGYTF.

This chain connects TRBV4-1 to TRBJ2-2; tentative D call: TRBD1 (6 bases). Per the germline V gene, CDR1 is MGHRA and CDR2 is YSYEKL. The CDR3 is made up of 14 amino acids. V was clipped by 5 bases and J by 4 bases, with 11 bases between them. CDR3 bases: TGCGCCAGCAGCGACACCAGGGGCACCGGGGAGCTGTTTTTT. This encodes CASSDTRGTGELFF.

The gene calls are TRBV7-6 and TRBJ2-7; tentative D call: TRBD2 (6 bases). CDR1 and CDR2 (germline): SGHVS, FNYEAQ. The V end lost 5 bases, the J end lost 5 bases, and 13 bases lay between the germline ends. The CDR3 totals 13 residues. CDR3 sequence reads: CASSPGGGDEQYF. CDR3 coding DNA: TGTGCCAGCAGCCCCGGTGGCGGGGACGAGCAGTACTTC.

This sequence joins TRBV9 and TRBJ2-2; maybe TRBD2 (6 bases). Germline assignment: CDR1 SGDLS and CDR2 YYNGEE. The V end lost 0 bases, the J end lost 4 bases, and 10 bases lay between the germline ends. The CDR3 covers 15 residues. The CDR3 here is CASSVVPGGTGELFF. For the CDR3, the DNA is TGTGCCAGCAGCGTAGTTCCCGGGGGCACCGGGGAGCTGTTTTTT.

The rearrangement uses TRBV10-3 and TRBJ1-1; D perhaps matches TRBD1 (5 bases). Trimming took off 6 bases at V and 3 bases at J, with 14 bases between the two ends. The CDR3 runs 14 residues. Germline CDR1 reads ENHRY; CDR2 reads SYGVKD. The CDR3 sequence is CAISGGARDTEAFF. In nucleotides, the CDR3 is TGTGCCATCAGCGGGGGTGCGAGGGACACTGAAGCTTTCTTT.

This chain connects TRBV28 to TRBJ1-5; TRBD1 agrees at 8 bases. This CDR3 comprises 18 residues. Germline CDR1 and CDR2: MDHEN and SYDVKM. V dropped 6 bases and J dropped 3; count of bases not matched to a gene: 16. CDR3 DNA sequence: TGTGCCAGCAGCTTCTATGCGGGGCAGGGGGCCTCCAATCAGCCCCAGCATTTT. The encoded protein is CASSFYAGQGASNQPQHF.

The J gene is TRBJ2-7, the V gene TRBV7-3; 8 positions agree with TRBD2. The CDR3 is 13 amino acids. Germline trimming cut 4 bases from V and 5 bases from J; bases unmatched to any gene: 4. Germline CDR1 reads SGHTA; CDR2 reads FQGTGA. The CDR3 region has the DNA TGTGCCAGCAGCTATAGCGGGATCAACGAGCAGTACTTC. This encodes CASSYSGINEQYF.

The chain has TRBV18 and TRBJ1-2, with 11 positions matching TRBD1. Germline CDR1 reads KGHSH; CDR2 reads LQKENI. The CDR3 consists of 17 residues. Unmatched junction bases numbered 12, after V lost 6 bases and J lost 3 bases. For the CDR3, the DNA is TGTGCCAGCTCCGACCGCGGGACAGGGGGTATTTACTATGGCTACACCTTC. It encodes CASSDRGTGGIYYGYTF.

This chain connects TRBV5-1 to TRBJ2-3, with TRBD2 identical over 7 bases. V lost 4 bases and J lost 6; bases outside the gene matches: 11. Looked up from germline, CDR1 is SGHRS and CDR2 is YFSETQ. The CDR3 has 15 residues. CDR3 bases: TGCGCCAGCAGCGTGGGAAGGAGCGGGACGGATACGCAGTATTTT. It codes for CASSVGRSGTDTQYF.

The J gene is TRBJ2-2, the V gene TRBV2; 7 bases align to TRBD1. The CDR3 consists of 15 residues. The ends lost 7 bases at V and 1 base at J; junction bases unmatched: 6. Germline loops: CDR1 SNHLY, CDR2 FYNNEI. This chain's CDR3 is CASKNTGENTGELFF. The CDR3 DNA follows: TGTGCCAGCAAGAATACAGGGGAGAACACCGGGGAGCTGTTTTTT.

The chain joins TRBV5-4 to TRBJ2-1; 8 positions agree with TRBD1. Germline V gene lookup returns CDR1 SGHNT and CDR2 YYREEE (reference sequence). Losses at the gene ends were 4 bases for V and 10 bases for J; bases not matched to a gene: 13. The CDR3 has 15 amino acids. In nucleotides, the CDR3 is TGTGCCAGCAGCGCTACAGGGGGGCGGCGACCCGAGCAGTTCTTC. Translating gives CASSATGGRRPEQFF.

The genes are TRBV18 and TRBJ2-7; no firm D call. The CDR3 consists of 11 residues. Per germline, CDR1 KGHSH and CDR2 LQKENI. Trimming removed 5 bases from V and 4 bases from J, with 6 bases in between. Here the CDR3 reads CASSDMYEQYF. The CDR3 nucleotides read TGTGCCAGCTCAGACATGTACGAGCAGTACTTC.

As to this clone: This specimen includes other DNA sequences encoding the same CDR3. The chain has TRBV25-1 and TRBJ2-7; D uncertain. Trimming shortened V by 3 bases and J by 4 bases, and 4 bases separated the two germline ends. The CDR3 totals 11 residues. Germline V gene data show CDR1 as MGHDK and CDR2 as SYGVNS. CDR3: CASSDLYEQYF. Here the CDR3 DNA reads TGTGCCAGCAGTGATCTATACGAGCAGTACTTC.

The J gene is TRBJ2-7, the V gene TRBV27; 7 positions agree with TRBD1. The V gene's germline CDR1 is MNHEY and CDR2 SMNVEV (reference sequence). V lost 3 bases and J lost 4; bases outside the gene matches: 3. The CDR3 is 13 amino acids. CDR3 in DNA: TGTGCCAGCAGTTTGGTACAGGGGTACGAGCAGTACTTC. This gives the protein CASSLVQGYEQYF.

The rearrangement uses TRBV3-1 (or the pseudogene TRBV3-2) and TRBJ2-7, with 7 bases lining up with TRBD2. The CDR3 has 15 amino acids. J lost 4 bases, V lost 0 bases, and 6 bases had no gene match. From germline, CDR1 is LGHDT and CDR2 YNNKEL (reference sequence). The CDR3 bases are TGTGCCAGCAGCCAAGATGCGGGAGTGGCTTACGAGCAGTACTTC. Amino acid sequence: CASSQDAGVAYEQYF.

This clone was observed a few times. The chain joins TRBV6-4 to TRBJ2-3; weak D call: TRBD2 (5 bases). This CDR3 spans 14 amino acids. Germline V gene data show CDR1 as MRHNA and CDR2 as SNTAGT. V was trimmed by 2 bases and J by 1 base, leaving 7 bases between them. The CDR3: CASSDNGGTDTQYF. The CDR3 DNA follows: TGTGCCAGCAGTGACAACGGGGGCACAGATACGCAGTATTTT.

For the CDR3, the DNA is TGTGCCAGCAGTTCCAGTAGCGGGAGGTCAAAGACCCAGTACTTC. Translating gives CASSSSSGRSKTQYF. The rearrangement joins TRBV27 to TRBJ2-5, with 10 bases matching TRBD2. The germline gives CDR1 MNHEY, CDR2 SMNVEV (reference sequence). The V and J ends lost 4 bases and 6 bases, in that order; junction bases with no gene match: 8. The length of the CDR3 is 15 residues.

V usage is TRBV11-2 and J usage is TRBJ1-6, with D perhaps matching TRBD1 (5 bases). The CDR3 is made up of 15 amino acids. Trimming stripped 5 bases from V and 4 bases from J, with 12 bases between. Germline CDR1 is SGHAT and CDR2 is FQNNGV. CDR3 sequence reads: CASSLTGGYNSPLHF. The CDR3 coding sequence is TGTGCCAGCAGCCTCACAGGTGGTTATAATTCACCCCTCCACTTT.

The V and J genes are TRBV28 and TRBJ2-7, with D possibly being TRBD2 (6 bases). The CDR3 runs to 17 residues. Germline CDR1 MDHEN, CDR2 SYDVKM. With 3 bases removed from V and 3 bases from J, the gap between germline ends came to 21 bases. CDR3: CASSFPARLVRNYEQYF. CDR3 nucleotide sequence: TGTGCCAGCAGTTTTCCCGCCCGACTAGTTCGAAACTACGAGCAGTACTTC.

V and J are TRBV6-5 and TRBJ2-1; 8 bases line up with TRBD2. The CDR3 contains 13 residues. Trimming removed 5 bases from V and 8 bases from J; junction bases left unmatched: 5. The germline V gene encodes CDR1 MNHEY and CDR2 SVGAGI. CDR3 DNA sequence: TGTGCCAGCAGTAGCGGGAGAATGCATGAGCAGTTCTTC. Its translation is CASSSGRMHEQFF.